This record looks at one T cell receptor beta chain sequence and its context. What it recognizes is unknown. CDR3 size: 16 residues. CDR1 is SGHDN, CDR2 FVKESK, per germline. The ends were cut back, 1 base at V and 0 bases at J, with 13 bases in the middle. These data originate in a study of cytomegalovirus exposure and HLA in healthy donors. Both 60 Vbeta primers and 13 Jbeta primers went into the PCR. TCRdb keeps only in-frame clones here, not all; method: immunoSEQ multiplex PCR. The sample has 75,000 to 100,000 clones, under 75% seen once. General study points: An ancestry cluster, one associated with Asian ancestry, reportedly showed fewer N-insertions than the approximately 650-donor mean in a later analysis. It was only CMV serostatus that was available as immune exposure information. Cytomegalovirus association was listed for about 180 TCR beta chains.

The chain carries TRBV14 and TRBJ2-7; tentative D call: TRBD2 (5 bases). The sequencing input was PBMCs. The sequence was collected from a female donor in good health and CMV-seronegative. CDR3 residues: CASSQGLGAGSYEQYF. CDR3 in DNA: TGTGCCAGCAGCCAAGGGTTGGGTGCGGGCTCCTACGAGCAGTACTTC.